Following are 14 T cell receptor beta chains from one sample sequenced in a study of T cell clonality in common variable immunodeficiency. This table comes from immunoSEQ multiplex PCR, and its TCRdb copy is limited to in-frame clones, with some not included. This sample carries about 60,000 clones, none of them present only once. Material: peripheral blood mononuclear cells. These receptors all stem from a person aged 18 to 70 in good health.

The sample holds many counts of this clone. The read ends 3 residues before the CDR3 terminus; that terminus is restored from the germline J gene. The J gene is TRBJ2-6, the V gene TRBV20-1, with D perhaps matching TRBD1 (5 bases). The germline V and J ends were trimmed by 1 base and 0 bases, with 10 bases remaining between them. The CDR3 loop spans 16 amino acids. Germline values: CDR1 DFQATT, CDR2 SNEGSKA (reference sequence). The sequenced CDR3 bases are TGCAGTGCTAGAGGGGCAGGGAACTCTGGGGCCAACGTC. It specifies CSARGAGNSGANV. The CDR3 reads in full as CSARGAGNSGANVLTF.

This clone was seen at least ten times. The read stops 3 residues short of the end of the CDR3; the missing end is completed from the germline J gene. The chain joins TRBV11-3 to TRBJ2-2; 10 positions match TRBD1. With 1 base clipped from V and 5 bases from J, the junction kept 1 base outside the gene matches. CDR3 size: 15 residues. The germline V gene encodes CDR1 SGHNT and CDR2 YENEEA. CDR3 region: CASSLGQGATGELFF. CDR3 DNA (partial): TGTGCCAGCAGCTTAGGACAGGGGGCAACCGGGGAG.

This clone was observed many times. The CDR3 DNA, read in part, is TGCAGCGTTGAAGCGGGACAGCCGGGC. Amino acid sequence: CSVEAGQPG. The full CDR3 protein reads CSVEAGQPGYTF. The J gene is TRBJ1-2, the V gene TRBV29-1; 7 bases align to TRBD1. The read ends 3 residues before the CDR3 terminus; that terminus is restored from the germline J gene. The CDR3 is 12 residues long. Germline assignment: CDR1 SQVTM and CDR2 ANQGSEA.

This clone was observed many times. Read data end 3 residues before the CDR3 end; the end is taken from the germline J gene. V is TRBV19 and J is TRBJ1-1, with TRBD1 matching 8 bases. This CDR3 is 16 amino acids long. Per germline, CDR1 LNHDA and CDR2 SQIVND (reference sequence). The ends lost 5 bases at V and 5 bases at J; junction bases unmatched: 13. The CDR3 DNA, read in part, is TGTGCCAGTAGTCCCCGGGGGGCAGGGGGCAAAACTGAA. Translated: CASSPRGAGGKTE. The CDR3 in its entirety is CASSPRGAGGKTEAFF.

This clone was recorded many times. Coverage ceases 3 residues before the CDR3 finishes, and the germline J gene fills in the end. The chain joins TRBV20-1 to TRBJ1-1, with 8 bases fitting TRBD1. The germline V gene encodes CDR1 DFQATT and CDR2 SNEGSKA (reference sequence). V trimming: 7 bases; J trimming: 0 bases; junction bases outside the gene matches: 10. CDR3 length equals 15 residues. Incomplete CDR3 DNA: TGCAGTGTCGGACAGGGAGCCTCAATGAACACTGAA. Translated, it gives CSVGQGASMNTE. The CDR3 in its entirety is CSVGQGASMNTEAFF.

This clone was detected ten times or more. The sequence runs out 3 residues before the end of the CDR3; the remainder is reconstructed from the germline J gene. The V and J genes are TRBV19 and TRBJ2-1; D is possibly TRBD1 (5 bases). The CDR3 has 14 residues. The germline CDR1 and CDR2 sequences are LNHDA and SQIVND (reference sequence). V was clipped by 3 bases and J by 5 bases, with 11 bases between them. CDR3 bases read: TGTGCCAGTAGTATTGAGGACAAAAACAATGAG. As protein: CASSIEDKNNE. The full CDR3 is CASSIEDKNNEQFF.

This clone occurred many times. CDR3 DNA, as far as it was read: TGTGCCAGCTCACCAACAGGGCTGGCAACTAATGAAAAA. As protein: CASSPTGLATNEK. The full CDR3 is CASSPTGLATNEKLFF. The chain is built from TRBV18 and TRBJ1-4; perhaps TRBD1 as D (6 bases). The read stops 3 residues short of the end of the CDR3; the missing end is completed from the germline J gene. V lost 2 bases, J lost 0 bases, and 10 bases lay in between. The germline CDR1 and CDR2 sequences are KGHSH and LQKENI. The CDR3 totals 16 residues.

This clone was counted many times. The read ends 3 residues before the CDR3 terminus; that terminus is restored from the germline J gene. The chain is built from TRBV20-1 and TRBJ2-7; the match to TRBD2 covers 8 bases. This CDR3 is built from 16 residues. CDR1 is DFQATT, CDR2 SNEGSKA, per germline (reference sequence). After removal of 3 bases from V and 0 bases from J, the junction contained 10 bases not matched to a gene. The sequenced CDR3 bases are TGCAGTGCTAGGGGGGCCACAGGGACTAGCTCCTACGAG. This encodes CSARGATGTSSYE. The entire CDR3 is CSARGATGTSSYEQYF.

This clone was detected many times. The read falls 3 residues short of the CDR3 end, and the missing part is taken from the germline J gene. V usage is TRBV4-1 and J usage is TRBJ1-1; 8 nucleotides align to TRBD1. The CDR3 is 14 amino acids. V shed 4 bases and J 3 bases; nucleotides not matched to a gene: 4. The germline gives CDR1 MGHRA, CDR2 YSYEKL. The CDR3 is CASSLPDRDTEAFF. Incomplete CDR3 DNA: TGCGCCAGCAGCCTCCCGGACAGGGACACTGAA.

Ten or more counts support this clone. The CDR3 goes on 3 residues after the read ends, and that part is filled in from the germline J gene. The chain employs TRBV9 and TRBJ2-7, with 7 positions matching TRBD1. V shed 2 bases and J 3 bases; nucleotides not matched to a gene: 5. CDR3 length equals 14 residues. Germline CDR1 SGDLS, CDR2 YYNGEE. The covered CDR3 bases are TGTGCCAGCAGCGTGGAAGACAGGGTCTACGAG. Its protein is CASSVEDRVYE. The whole CDR3 is CASSVEDRVYEQYF.

This clone occurred many times. The CDR3: CSVGGWGTGRYEQYF. The part of the CDR3 DNA that was read is TGCAGCGTTGGGGGGTGGGGGACAGGGAGATACGAG. The chain recombines TRBV29-1 with TRBJ2-7, with 9 bases aligning to TRBD1. Read data end 3 residues before the CDR3 end; the end is taken from the germline J gene. V was pared by 4 bases and J by 4 bases, with 11 bases of the junction left unmatched. The CDR3 covers 15 residues. From germline, CDR1 is SQVTM and CDR2 ANQGSEA.

Ten or more counts support this clone. The read falls 3 residues short of the CDR3 end, and the missing part is taken from the germline J gene. The rearrangement links TRBV5-4 to TRBJ2-7; TRBD1 matches 7 bases. In germline, CDR1 is SGHNT, CDR2 YYREEE (reference sequence). The CDR3 length is 15 residues. With V trimmed by 2 bases and J by 1 base, 6 bases remained unmatched. Partial CDR3 DNA: TGTGCCAGCAGCTTTGAACCGGGACAGTCCTACGAG. Translation: CASSFEPGQSYE. The full CDR3 reads CASSFEPGQSYEQYF. Based on the CDR3 plus reference TRBV5-4 and TRBJ2-7, the full variable domain is ETGVTQSPTHLIKTRGQQVTLRCSSQSGHNTVSWYQQALGQGPQFIFQYYREEENGRGNFPPRFSGLQFPNYSSELNVNALELDDSALYLCASSFEPGQSYEQYFGPGTRLTVT.

This clone was recorded at least ten times. The CDR3 end is not reached by the read, which stops 3 residues before it; the germline J gene fills it in. This chain uses TRBV24-1 with TRBJ2-1, with a weak D call TRBD2 (6 bases). Germline V gives CDR1 KGHDR, CDR2 SFDVKD. Trimming took off 4 bases at V and 4 bases at J, with 16 bases between the two ends. This CDR3 contains 16 residues. Partial CDR3 DNA: TGTGCCACCAGTGACGGGGTAGCGGAGAGATACAATGAG. Translation: CATSDGVAERYNE. The full CDR3 protein reads CATSDGVAERYNEQFF.

This clone was seen many times. The read finishes 3 residues shy of the CDR3 end, and the germline J gene is used to complete it. The V and J genes are TRBV19 and TRBJ2-1; 12 bases fit TRBD2. J lost 8 bases, V lost 4 bases, and 9 bases had no gene match. CDR1 is LNHDA, CDR2 SQIVND, per germline (reference sequence). The CDR3 loop spans 16 amino acids. CDR3 bases read: TGTGCCAGTAGTAGCCCGACTAGCGGGAGTAGGGATGAG. This codes for CASSSPTSGSRDE. The full-length CDR3 reads as CASSSPTSGSRDEQFF.